The present T cell receptor beta chain was sequenced within a study of blood T cell repertoires in COVID-19. At the level of the study: Spain, Italy and the United States supplied samples that represented acute and convalescent COVID-19.

As originally analysed: Reference gene primer amplification yielded estimated nucleated cell counts. TCRdb keeps only in-frame clones here, not all; method: immunoSEQ multiplex PCR. V, J and clone size are taken as reported in that table, and D and trimming were inferred from the DNA itself. The sample holds approximately 280,000 clones, roughly 86% seen once. J gave up 10 bases and V 3 bases, and 5 bases lay outside the gene matches. Germline V gene sequence: CDR1 DFQATT, CDR2 SNEGSKA (reference sequence). The CDR3 sequence is 11 residues long. The chain joins TRBV20-1 to TRBJ1-1; 7 nucleotides line up with TRBD1. This sequence was found in a woman younger than 45 who had recovered from COVID-19. The sequenced sample consisted of peripheral blood. In DNA, the CDR3 is TGCAGTGCTAGTACAGGGGTGGGAGCTTTCTTT. This codes for CSASTGVGAFF.